This T cell receptor beta chain was recorded in a study of T cells in Graves' hyperthyroidism and ophthalmopathy. Points from the study as a whole: Most clonotypes expanded in thyroid above 0.001 were likewise present in blood. By a 13 V-J model, ophthalmopathy was set apart from stable hyperthyroidism. Before onset, by a median of approximately 6.2 months, the model predicted ophthalmopathy.

RNA transcripts gave rise to amplified TCR beta CDR3 regions. The TCR CDR3 was amplified in a first-round RT-PCR using the HTBI primer set. TCRdb independently ran MiXCR on the multiplex PCR reads; one entry per CDR3 protein. Of hundreds of thousands of distinct CDR3 sequences listed, approximately 42% are singletons. Patients showing uncontrolled infection, other autoimmune disease, pregnancy or lactation were ineligible. For this clonotype: Its antigen is still unknown.

This clonotype was sampled from an adult man with Graves' disease, either hyperthyroidism or ophthalmopathy (not recorded which). What was sequenced was peripheral blood or thyroid tissue (not recorded which).

This CDR3 reads CASSLGGPPLVTQYF. CDR3 nucleotides: TGTGCCAGCAGCTTAGGCGGGCCTCCTTTGGTGACCCAGTACTTC. The chain combines TRBV7-9 with TRBJ2-5; D possibly corresponds to TRBD2 (5 bases). V was cut by 1 base and J by 7 bases, with 16 bases left in between. In germline, CDR1 is SEHNR, CDR2 FQNEAQ (reference sequence). The CDR3 has 15 residues.